The 22 T cell receptor beta chains listed next were all sequenced from one sample in a study of T cell responses to AZD1222 COVID-19 vaccine. Sequencing used immunoSEQ multiplex PCR; TCRdb keeps in-frame clones, though not all of them. The top ten clones hold under 6.5% of a sample with 73,000 or so clones, 82% of them seen once. The sequencing here drew on peripheral blood, taken on day 0 of AZD1222 vaccination. Receptor source: an adult in good health.

The chain is built from TRBV6-6 and TRBJ2-3; D not certain. Trimming pared 2 bases from V and 4 bases from J, leaving 13 bases between. This CDR3 comprises 15 residues. Germline lookup yields CDR1 MNHNY and CDR2 SVGAGI (reference sequence). CDR3 protein: CASSYLVPPPDTQYF. The CDR3 DNA reads as TGTGCCAGCAGTTACCTAGTACCCCCCCCAGATACGCAGTATTTT.

This sequence joins TRBV5-6 and TRBJ2-7; the D is unclear. Germline lookup yields CDR1 SGHDT and CDR2 YYEEEE. The CDR3 has 14 amino acids. Trimming took 0 bases from V and 2 from J, leaving 9 bases between them. CDR3 bases: TGTGCCAGCAGCTTGGACTACCCTACCTACGAGCAGTACTTC. This sequence encodes CASSLDYPTYEQYF.

The genes are TRBV30 and TRBJ1-2; no firm D call. V was shortened by 3 bases and J by 1 base, with 12 bases between the two germline ends. Per the germline V gene, CDR1 is GTSNPN and CDR2 is SVGIG (reference sequence). CDR3 length: 14 residues. CDR3 bases: TGTGCCTGGAGAGTTCTGGGAGATAACTATGGCTACACCTTC. It codes for CAWRVLGDNYGYTF.

This sequence joins TRBV7-2 and TRBJ2-7, with no clear D. The CDR3 consists of 12 residues. Germline V gives CDR1 SGHTA, CDR2 FQGNSA. V shed 5 bases and J shed 5 bases, with 10 bases lying between them. CDR3 residues: CASSASGDEQYF. The CDR3 nucleotides read TGTGCCAGCAGCGCCTCAGGCGACGAGCAGTACTTC.

The chain carries TRBV3-1 (or the pseudogene TRBV3-2) and TRBJ2-7; D remains ambiguous. Per the germline V gene, CDR1 is LGHDT and CDR2 is YNNKEL (reference sequence). The V gene lost 8 bases and the J gene lost 4 bases, with 15 bases spanning the gap. The CDR3 totals 13 residues. CDR3 coding DNA: TGTGCCAGCCGCAAAGGGAACCGGTACGAGCAGTACTTC. Translating gives CASRKGNRYEQYF.

The chain carries TRBV19 and TRBJ2-2; the D call may be TRBD1 or TRBD2 (5 bases each). V was pared by 1 base and J by 7 bases, with 10 bases between. The CDR3 runs 14 residues. Germline CDR1 reads LNHDA; CDR2 reads SQIVND (reference sequence). The DNA for the CDR3 is TGTGCCAGTAGTATAGGTGAGGGGTACGGGGAGCTGTTTTTT. It is translated as CASSIGEGYGELFF.

Only a few counts were recorded for this clone. The chain couples TRBV6-1 to TRBJ2-5; D ambiguous. There are 15 residues in the CDR3. Germline CDR1 reads MNHNS; CDR2 reads SASEGT. V dropped 2 bases and J dropped 4 bases, with 14 bases sitting between them. CDR3 region: CASSEPGVRRETQYF. CDR3 DNA: TGTGCCAGCAGTGAACCTGGGGTCAGGCGAGAGACCCAGTACTTC.

The genes are TRBV5-1 and TRBJ1-4; unclear D gene. This CDR3 contains 14 residues. CDR1 is SGHRS, CDR2 YFSETQ, per germline. Deletions cut 2 bases from V and 10 bases from J, with 15 bases between. CDR3 sequence reads: CASSFQNSDGKLFF. CDR3 bases: TGCGCCAGCAGCTTTCAGAATAGTGACGGAAAACTGTTTTTT.

The chain combines TRBV11-2 with TRBJ2-7; no clear D. The CDR3 spans 14 residues. Trimming took 2 bases from V and 2 from J, leaving 10 bases between them. CDR1 is SGHAT and CDR2 is FQNNGV in the germline V gene. CDR3 coding DNA: TGTGCCAGCAGCTTAACGGGCGCCGCCTACGAGCAGTACTTC. This encodes CASSLTGAAYEQYF.

This clone came up a few times. The chain links TRBV9 to TRBJ1-3, with D perhaps matching TRBD1 (5 bases). CDR1 SGDLS and CDR2 YYNGEE come from the germline V gene. The CDR3 has 15 residues. The germline V and J ends were trimmed by 2 bases and 0 bases, with 9 bases remaining between them. CDR3 nucleotide sequence: TGTGCCAGCAGCGTCGACAGCTCCTCTGGAAACACCATATATTTT. This gives the protein CASSVDSSSGNTIYF.

The chain employs TRBV7-6 and TRBJ2-1; 11 bases are shared with TRBD2. The V gene end was trimmed by 5 bases and the J gene end by 4 bases; junction bases not matched to a gene: 19. Germline V lookup: CDR1 SGHVS, CDR2 FNYEAQ. This CDR3 region has 20 residues. CDR3: CASSGGVGSGGARKYNEQFF. In DNA, the CDR3 is TGTGCCAGCAGCGGCGGAGTCGGTAGCGGGGGGGCCCGAAAGTACAATGAGCAGTTCTTC.

The V gene is TRBV2, the J gene TRBJ1-2, with D maybe TRBD1 (5 bases). The CDR3 extends over 14 amino acids. Per germline, CDR1 SNHLY and CDR2 FYNNEI. V lost 3 bases and J 8 bases, leaving 16 bases between the germline ends. In nucleotides, the CDR3 is TGTGCCAGCAGTGACAGGGTCAACGAGGGGGGCTACACCTTC. Amino acids: CASSDRVNEGGYTF.

The rearrangement joins TRBV9 to TRBJ1-1; a weak D match, TRBD1 (6 bases). The germline gives CDR1 SGDLS, CDR2 YYNGEE. V was clipped by 4 bases and J by 6 bases, with 7 bases between them. The CDR3 totals 11 residues. In nucleotides, the CDR3 is TGTGCCAGCAGCAGGGGGGCTGAAGCTTTCTTT. It codes for CASSRGAEAFF.

The rearrangement links TRBV11-1 to TRBJ1-3; D uncertain. Per the germline V gene, CDR1 is SGHAT and CDR2 is FQDESV (reference sequence). The CDR3 totals 14 residues. V was cut by 3 bases and J by 7 bases, with 13 bases left in between. The CDR3 is CASSFDDRRNTIYF. As DNA, the CDR3 is TGTGCCAGCAGCTTCGACGACCGGAGGAACACCATATATTTT.

The rearrangement uses TRBV11-3 and TRBJ2-2, with 8 nucleotides matching TRBD2. J lost 2 bases, V lost 2 bases, and 13 bases had no gene match. Germline CDR1 reads SGHNT; CDR2 reads YENEEA. The CDR3 has 19 residues. CDR3 amino acids: CASSLLRWEAGVNTGELFF. CDR3 nucleotide sequence: TGTGCCAGCAGCTTACTTAGATGGGAAGCGGGGGTCAACACCGGGGAGCTGTTTTTT.

The V call is TRBV18, the J call TRBJ1-6; perhaps TRBD1 as D (6 bases). Germline CDR1 reads KGHSH; CDR2 reads LQKENI. V was cut by 1 base and J by 7 bases, with 14 bases left in between. The CDR3 extends over 16 amino acids. In DNA form, the CDR3 reads TGTGCCAGCTCACCACAGACAGGTAGAATCAATTCACCCCTCCACTTT. It encodes CASSPQTGRINSPLHF. Combining the CDR3 with reference TRBV18 and TRBJ1-6 gives the whole variable domain NAGVMQNPRHLVRRRGQEARLRCSPMKGHSHVYWYRQLPEEGLKFMVYLQKENIIDESGMPKERFSAEFPKEGPSILRIQQVVRGDSAAYFCASSPQTGRINSPLHFGNGTRLTVT.

This rearrangement joins TRBV28 to TRBJ1-2, with 11 bases aligning to TRBD1. V was clipped by 6 bases and J by 8 bases; unmatched bases: 8. From germline, CDR1 is MDHEN and CDR2 SYDVKM. The CDR3 runs 14 residues. In nucleotides, the CDR3 is TGTGCCAGCAGCCCCGGACAGGGGGCAGGGGGCTACACCTTC. Its protein product is CASSPGQGAGGYTF.

This clone turned up a few times. The J gene is TRBJ2-1, the V gene TRBV20-1; D might be TRBD1 (5 bases). Looked up from germline, CDR1 is DFQATT and CDR2 is SNEGSKA (reference sequence). This CDR3 spans 11 amino acids. Trimming took off 6 bases at V and 9 bases at J, with 12 bases between the two ends. CDR3 sequence: CSAKTVGEQFF. In nucleotides, the CDR3 is TGCAGTGCCAAGACAGTAGGTGAGCAGTTCTTC.

The chain combines TRBV7-9 with TRBJ2-7, with TRBD2 as a possible D gene (6 bases). The CDR3 has 13 amino acids. Trimming stripped 1 base from V and 6 bases from J, with 10 bases between. CDR1 is SEHNR and CDR2 is FQNEAQ in the germline V gene (reference sequence). For the CDR3, the DNA is TGTGCCAGCAGCTTAGTGGGGGAGGTCGAGCAGTACTTC. The encoded protein is CASSLVGEVEQYF.

V and J are TRBV10-3 and TRBJ1-5; D gene uncertain. The CDR3 runs 13 residues. Per germline, CDR1 ENHRY and CDR2 SYGVKD. V was pared by 4 bases and J by 2 bases, with 6 bases between. The CDR3 sequence is CAISGAGNQPQHF. CDR3 DNA: TGTGCCATCAGTGGGGCAGGCAATCAGCCCCAGCATTTT.

The chain carries TRBV6-5 and TRBJ1-4, with D maybe TRBD1 (5 bases). The CDR3 extends over 15 amino acids. In germline, CDR1 is MNHEY, CDR2 SVGAGI. The V and J ends lost 6 bases and 7 bases respectively, with 18 bases between them. CDR3: CASRAGTALSEKLFF. CDR3 sequence (DNA): TGTGCCAGCAGAGCAGGGACGGCGCTTAGTGAAAAACTGTTTTTT.

Only a few counts were recorded for this clone. This sequence joins TRBV5-1 and TRBJ2-2, with D possibly TRBD1 on 6 matching bases. Per the germline V gene, CDR1 is SGHRS and CDR2 is YFSETQ. The CDR3 sequence is 15 residues long. V was clipped by 0 bases and J by 6 bases, with 12 bases between them. CDR3 protein: CASSLEVGGPGELFF. CDR3 DNA sequence: TGCGCCAGCAGCTTGGAAGTAGGGGGACCCGGGGAGCTGTTTTTT.